Below, 13 T cell receptor beta chains from the same sample are listed, as sequenced in a study of regulatory T cells in long-lasting Graves disease. Regarding time point: persistent/refractory GD, antithyroid drugs over 5 years with positive TRAb. Extracted PBMC RNA gave rise to the TCR library. Construction of the TCR beta libraries employed iRepertoire HTBI primers in conjunction with Arm-PCR of CDR3 regions. TCRdb recomputed calls from the multiplex PCR reads with MiXCR, one row per CDR3 protein. The sample records 500,000 to 800,000 distinct CDR3 sequences, about 30% being singletons. The source was peripheral blood mononuclear cells (PBMCs), collected when the disease was refractory, from a patient treated with antithyroid drugs. The receptors here all came from a female donor with Graves disease.

The chain's CDR3 is CASSEGITGQETQYF. In nucleotides, the CDR3 is TGCGCCAGCAGTGAGGGAATAACAGGGCAAGAGACCCAGTACTTC. The chain uses TRBV10-2 and TRBJ2-5; weak D call: TRBD1 (6 bases). The CDR3 loop spans 15 amino acids. Germline CDR1 is WSHSY and CDR2 is SAAADI. V gave up 2 bases and J gave up 2 bases, with 12 bases separating them.

V is TRBV19 and J is TRBJ1-5, with a tentative D call TRBD1 (5 bases). Germline-derived CDR1 and CDR2 are LNHDA and SQIVND (reference sequence). The V gene lost 1 base and the J gene lost 0 bases, with 10 bases spanning the gap. This CDR3 has 16 amino acids. CDR3 sequence (DNA): TGTGCCAGTAGTATAGGGGCAGGGTATAGCAATCAGCCCCAGCATTTT. Residues: CASSIGAGYSNQPQHF.

The genes are TRBV2 and TRBJ2-1; 8 bases are a match to TRBD2. The germline V gene encodes CDR1 SNHLY and CDR2 FYNNEI. This CDR3 contains 14 residues. The trim removed 3 bases at V and 10 bases at J, leaving 8 bases unmatched. The CDR3, as DNA: TGTGCCAGCAGTGAGGTAGCGGGGTCACCCGAGCAGTTCTTC. Translating it yields CASSEVAGSPEQFF.

This clonotype appeared a few times. The chain employs TRBV6-2 or TRBV6-3 and TRBJ1-4; possibly TRBD1 for D (6 bases). V dropped 2 bases and J dropped 10 bases, with 14 bases sitting between them. The CDR3 runs 14 residues. Germline assignment: CDR1 MNHEY and CDR2 SVGEGT. The CDR3 sequence: CASSYGQGTGKLFF. As DNA, the CDR3 is TGTGCCAGCAGTTACGGGCAGGGGACTGGAAAACTGTTTTTT.

In its sample, this clonotype was seen many times. The V and J genes are TRBV29-1 and TRBJ1-4; no definite D call. This CDR3 region has 12 residues. V was cut by 3 bases and J by 7 bases, with 9 bases left in between. Germline V gene sequence: CDR1 SQVTM, CDR2 ANQGSEA. The CDR3 bases are TGCAGCGTTGATAGCCCCGGTGAAAAACTGTTTTTT. Translated, it gives CSVDSPGEKLFF.

The sample holds many counts of this clonotype. V usage is TRBV2 and J usage is TRBJ2-7, with TRBD1 matching 8 bases. CDR3 length: 14 residues. Germline V gene sequence: CDR1 SNHLY, CDR2 FYNNEI. The V gene end was trimmed by 6 bases and the J gene end by 0 bases; junction bases not matched to a gene: 4. CDR3 amino acids: CASRGTGDSYEQYF. Written as DNA, the CDR3 is TGTGCCAGCAGGGGGACAGGCGACTCCTACGAGCAGTACTTC.

This clonotype was observed a handful of times. The V call is TRBV6-2 or TRBV6-3, the J call TRBJ2-7; 11 bases are a match to TRBD2. Germline V gene lookup returns CDR1 MNHEY and CDR2 SVGEGT. CDR3 size: 16 residues. Trimming removed 2 bases from V and 0 bases from J; junction bases left unmatched: 3. The CDR3 bases are TGTGCCAGCAGTTACGAGACTAGCGGGGTCTCCTACGAGCAGTACTTC. This codes for CASSYETSGVSYEQYF.

Comment on this clonotype: Mismatch with germline at one junction end may stem from a read error. This chain connects TRBV20-1 to TRBJ1-5; D is perhaps TRBD1 (5 bases). CDR3 length equals 17 residues. Per germline, CDR1 DFQATT and CDR2 SNEGSKA (reference sequence). CDR3 residues: CSARELRRGVPAQPQDF. CDR3 DNA sequence: TGCAGTGCTAGAGAGCTAAGGAGGGGAGTTCCTGCTCAGCCCCAGGATTTT.

This clonotype was counted a single time. The chain joins TRBV19 to TRBJ1-2; tentatively, D is TRBD1 (5 bases). CDR3 length equals 15 residues. V was cut by 4 bases and J by 8 bases, with 20 bases left in between. Germline assignment: CDR1 LNHDA and CDR2 SQIVND (reference sequence). Here the CDR3 DNA reads TGTGCCAGTAGTAGAGGGACGCTCGGCGAGAGAGGCTACACCTTC. This gives the protein CASSRGTLGERGYTF.

This clonotype was picked up many times. The chain has TRBV28 and TRBJ2-4; 11 bases match TRBD1. V lost 5 bases, J lost 10 bases, and 13 bases stayed unmatched. CDR1 is MDHEN, CDR2 SYDVKM, per germline. The CDR3 is 16 residues long. CDR3 residues: CASSGQGASLVGIQYF. As DNA, the CDR3 is TGTGCCAGCAGTGGACAGGGGGCGAGTCTTGTAGGAATTCAGTACTTC. The whole variable domain, remainder taken from reference TRBV28 and TRBJ2-4, is DVKVTQSSRYLVKRTGEKVFLECVQDMDHENMFWYRQDPGLGLRLIYFSYDVKMKEKGDIPEGYSVSREKKERFSLILESASTNQTSMYLCASSGQGASLVGIQYFGAGTRLSVL.

Only a few counts were recorded for this clonotype. The chain recombines TRBV24-1 with TRBJ2-5, with D maybe TRBD2 (5 bases). The CDR3 contains 13 residues. Germline assignment: CDR1 KGHDR and CDR2 SFDVKD. V was pared by 9 bases and J by 4 bases, with 14 bases between. The CDR3 spells CATAPAGGETQYF. The CDR3 DNA is TGTGCCACCGCGCCTGCGGGCGGAGAGACCCAGTACTTC.

This clonotype showed up just a few times. J is TRBJ2-7 and V is TRBV5-1, with TRBD2 matching over 8 bases. The trim removed 4 bases at V and 4 bases at J, leaving 13 bases unmatched. Germline lookup yields CDR1 SGHRS and CDR2 YFSETQ. The CDR3 contains 16 residues. CDR3 nucleotide sequence: TGCGCCAGCAGCCTCTTAATCCGGGAGGGCCTTTACGAGCAGTACTTC. It specifies CASSLLIREGLYEQYF.

This clonotype was detected many times. The gene calls are TRBV2 and TRBJ1-4, with a tentative D call TRBD1 (5 bases). Germline V gives CDR1 SNHLY, CDR2 FYNNEI. The CDR3 contains 16 residues. Trimming shortened V by 3 bases and J by 0 bases, and 11 bases separated the two germline ends. CDR3 DNA: TGTGCCAGCAGTGATCAGGGTCGATCAACTAATGAAAAACTGTTTTTT. Translated: CASSDQGRSTNEKLFF. Full variable domain (remainder filled in from reference TRBV2 and TRBJ1-4): EPEVTQTPSHQVTQMGQEVILRCVPISNHLYFYWYRQILGQKVEFLVSFYNNEISEKSEIFDDQFSVERPDGSNFTLKIRSTKLEDSAMYFCASSDQGRSTNEKLFFGSGTQLSVL.